A selection of T cell receptor beta chains follows, all from one sample in a study of regulatory T cells in long-lasting Graves disease. TCRdb re-called the multiplex PCR reads with MiXCR, one entry per CDR3 protein. The sample records about 420,000 distinct CDR3 sequences, about a quarter being singletons. Source: peripheral blood mononuclear cells (PBMCs), taken when the disease was refractory, from a patient treated with antithyroid drugs. These TCRs come from a female donor with Graves disease. Each CDR3 is given with its conserved first and last residue. D genes are given only for firm matches. The size entry is marked missing in some rows and otherwise reads once, few, many or a size class.

D gene,clone size,V gene,J gene,CDR3 DNA,CDR3 protein
TRBD1,many,TRBV28,TRBJ1-2,TGTGCCAGCAGTAAGGACAGGGCATCCCTTCCTCTCTATGGCTACACCTTC,CASSKDRASLPLYGYTF
TRBD2,many,TRBV7-8,TRBJ2-5,TGTGCCAGCAGCTTAAGACTAAGGGGAGCGGGGCAAGAGACCCAGTACTTC,CASSLRLRGAGQETQYF
-,few,TRBV19,TRBJ1-2,TGTGCCAGTAGATGGGAGGGGTTGAGTGGCTACACCTTC,CASRWEGLSGYTF
-,few,TRBV4-2,TRBJ1-1,TGTGCCAGCAGCCAAGTCGGGATGAACACTGAAGCTTTCTTT,CASSQVGMNTEAFF
-,few,TRBV18,TRBJ2-7,TGTGCCAGCTCACCACTGGGCGCCGGCCTTTACGAGCAGTACTTC,CASSPLGAGLYEQYF
TRBD2,many,TRBV5-8,TRBJ2-5,TGTGCCAGCAGCTTGCCGGGACTAGCGGGAGGCCCCGCTCACTTC,CASSLPGLAGGPAHF
-,few,TRBV20-1,TRBJ1-6,TGCAGTGCTAGCCCTGGAGGGAGCAATTCACCCCTCCACTTT,CSASPGGSNSPLHF
-,many,TRBV30,TRBJ1-1,TGTGCCTGGACCCTACGACGAGAAGGTACTGAAGCTTTCTTT,CAWTLRREGTEAFF
-,-,TRBV5-1,TRBJ2-2,TGCGCCAGCAGCTCGGCGAACACCGGGGAGCTGTTTTTT,CASSSANTGELFF
TRBD2,-,TRBV5-1,TRBJ2-3,TGCGCCAGCAGCTCATCGACTAGCGGGAGTATGGATACGCAGTATTTT,CASSSSTSGSMDTQYF
-,few,TRBV5-1,TRBJ1-4,TGCGCCAGTTCAAAGACATCCGTCAATGAAAAACTGTTTTTT,CASSKTSVNEKLFF
-,few,TRBV20-1,TRBJ2-7,TGCAGTGCTCTGGAAGGGGGGCAGGGAGAGCAGTACTTC,CSALEGGQGEQYF
TRBD1,-,TRBV7-9,TRBJ1-1,TGTGCCAGCAGCCGCGACAGGGGGGTGTACACTGAAGCTTTCTTT,CASSRDRGVYTEAFF
-,-,TRBV15,TRBJ2-5,TGTGCCACCAGCACCGACCGACAGGCTAGGGCGGAGACCCAGTACTTC,CATSTDRQARAETQYF
-,-,TRBV5-6,TRBJ2-5,TGTGCCAGCAGTCCTGGAGTAGCAGTCCGAGAGACCCAGTACTTC,CASSPGVAVRETQYF
-,-,TRBV6-1,TRBJ2-7,TGTGCCAGCAACCGCGGGATAACCGAGCAGTACTTC,CASNRGITEQYF
TRBD1,many,TRBV12-3/TRBV12-4,TRBJ2-7,TGTGCCAGCAGTCCCCGGGACAGTACCACCTACGAGCAGTACTTC,CASSPRDSTTYEQYF
-,-,TRBV9,TRBJ1-2,TGTGCCAGCAGCGAGGGACCCCGCCAAGGGGGCTACACCTTC,CASSEGPRQGGYTF
TRBD1,many,TRBV12-3/TRBV12-4,TRBJ2-2,TGTGCCAGCAGCAAGGACAGGACGAGAGCTCGGGTCGGGGAGCTGTTTTTT,CASSKDRTRARVGELFF
-,few,TRBV20-1,TRBJ1-2,TGCAGTGCTAGGGAGGACAGCCTTAACTATGGCTACACCTTC,CSAREDSLNYGYTF
-,many,TRBV30,TRBJ1-2,TGTGCCTGGAGCGTAGGACGAAGCTACACCTTC,CAWSVGRSYTF
TRBD2,few,TRBV14,TRBJ2-7,TGTGCCAGCAGCCCGAACCCTTCTAGCGGGAGGGCCGGGTACGAGCAGTACTTC,CASSPNPSSGRAGYEQYF
-,few,TRBV7-3,TRBJ1-1,TGTGCCAGCGGAAATGAAGCTTTCTTT,CASGNEAFF
-,-,TRBV7-2,TRBJ1-3,TGTGCCAGCAGCTTAGCGTCGGCAGTGGCAGGAAACACCATATATTTT,CASSLASAVAGNTIYF
-,few,TRBV12-3/TRBV12-4,TRBJ2-2,TGTGCCTTCAGCCGGGACCCCACCGGGGAGCTGTTTTTT,CAFSRDPTGELFF
-,-,TRBV14,TRBJ2-5,TGTGCCAGCAGCCATCTGGGTAACCCGGAGACCCAGTACTTC,CASSHLGNPETQYF
-,-,TRBV19,TRBJ2-5,TGTGCCAGAGAAGGACCCGACCAAGAGACCCAGTACTTC,CAREGPDQETQYF
-,many,TRBV11-2,TRBJ2-2,TGTGCCAGCAGCCTTCTGGGGACGAACACCGGGGAGCTGTTTTTT,CASSLLGTNTGELFF
TRBD1,-,TRBV6-2/TRBV6-3,TRBJ2-7,TGTGCCAGCAGTTACTCAAGGACAGGGGGCAGCGAGCAGTACTTC,CASSYSRTGGSEQYF
-,few,TRBV20-1,TRBJ2-3,TGCAGTGCTAGAGACAGGTTCCTCTCGGGTACGCAGTATTTT,CSARDRFLSGTQYF
-,-,TRBV7-2,TRBJ2-2,TGTGCCAGCAGCTTAGCCACCGGGAACACCGGGGAGCTGTTTTTT,CASSLATGNTGELFF
-,-,TRBV29-1,TRBJ1-1,TGCAGCGTTGAAGACGGTACCGGGGACTCCCAAGCTTTCTTT,CSVEDGTGDSQAFF
-,few,TRBV4-2,TRBJ1-6,TGTGCCAGCAGCCAAGAGGCGGAGAATTCACCCCTCCACTTT,CASSQEAENSPLHF
TRBD1,-,TRBV28,TRBJ1-3,TGTGCCAGCAGTTTGGGGACAGTGGGAAACACCATATATTTT,CASSLGTVGNTIYF
-,many,TRBV12-3/TRBV12-4,TRBJ1-2,TGTGCCAGCAGGTACAGCGAGCTGGGTTATGGCTACACCTTC,CASRYSELGYGYTF
-,-,TRBV29-1,TRBJ1-4,TGCAGCGTTGGAGAAGTAAAACTGTTTTTT,CSVGEVKLFF
TRBD1,few,TRBV6-1,TRBJ1-5,TGTGCCAGCAGTCCGCGAACAGGGGGCTACAATCAGCCCCAGCATTTT,CASSPRTGGYNQPQHF